The rows below give T cell receptor beta chains drawn from one sample of a study of T cell repertoires in MIS-A myocarditis. Libraries were prepared by immunoSEQ multiplex PCR; TCRdb keeps only in-frame clonotypes and omits some of them. The table lists roughly 12,000 clones, 75% to 85% of them singletons. Material: right ventricle heart tissue obtained at autopsy. The source is a man aged 18 to 35 with fulminant myocarditis from multisystem inflammatory syndrome in adults (MIS-A) after COVID-19. Both conserved end residues are part of each CDR3. The D gene is left open where the match is weak.

d_call	v_call	j_call	cdr3_nt	cdr3_aa
NA	TRBV15	TRBJ1-4	TGTGCCACCAGCAGAGGGGCCTCTGCAACTAATGAAAAACTGTTTTTT	CATSRGASATNEKLFF
NA	TRBV7-2	TRBJ2-1	TGTGCCAGCAGTAGGGAGGGGGGAGAAAATGAGCAGTTCTTC	CASSREGGENEQFF
NA	TRBV15	TRBJ2-2	TGTGCCACCGGCCAGTTGAACACCGGGGAGCTGTTTTTT	CATGQLNTGELFF
NA	TRBV15	TRBJ1-5	TGTGCCACCAGCAGAACTACACAACCCAATCAGCCCCAGCATTTT	CATSRTTQPNQPQHF
NA	TRBV30	TRBJ1-1	TGTGCCTGGAGTGGGGGATGGGGGGGCGAAGCTTTCTTT	CAWSGGWGGEAFF
TRBD1	TRBV7-9	TRBJ2-1	TGTGCCAGCAGCTCAGCCGGGACAGAGTACAATGAGCAGTTCTTC	CASSSAGTEYNEQFF
NA	TRBV9	TRBJ2-2	TGTGCCAGCAGCGCCAGGGTTTCGGGGAACACCGGGGAGCTGTTTTTT	CASSARVSGNTGELFF
NA	TRBV6-2/TRBV6-3	TRBJ1-6	TGTGCCAGCAGTTCTCCGATTCATGACACAGTCTCAGGCTCACCCCTCCACTTT	CASSSPIHDTVSGSPLHF
NA	TRBV7-2	TRBJ2-1	TGTGCCAGCAGCTTAGCCGGGATCAATGAGCAGTTCTTC	CASSLAGINEQFF
NA	TRBV6-1	TRBJ2-3	TGTGCCAGCAGTTCCACAGATACGCAGTATTTT	CASSSTDTQYF
NA	TRBV9	TRBJ1-4	TGTGCCAGCAGCTTAGCAGGGTTCCCTAATGAAAAACTGTTTTTT	CASSLAGFPNEKLFF
NA	TRBV10-2	TRBJ1-5	TGCGCCAGCAGTGATGTAGGGACTAATCAGCCCCAGCATTTT	CASSDVGTNQPQHF
NA	TRBV13	TRBJ1-1	TGTGCCAGCAGCTTAGGCCTAGGGCAGAACACTGAAGCTTTCTTT	CASSLGLGQNTEAFF
TRBD1	TRBV19	TRBJ1-4	TGTGCCAGTACCAGGGACAGGGAGGGTGAAAAACTGTTTTTT	CASTRDREGEKLFF
TRBD1	TRBV11-2	TRBJ1-6	TGTGCCAGCAGCCATACAGGGGATAATTCACCCCTCCACTTT	CASSHTGDNSPLHF
NA	TRBV2	TRBJ2-1	TGTGCCAGCAGTGAGTACAATGAGCAGTTCTTC	CASSEYNEQFF